These 11 T cell receptor beta chains were sequenced from one sample in a study of OX40 agonist ivuxolimab in advanced cancers. Assay used: immunoSEQ multiplex PCR; TCRdb lists only in-frame clones, some missing. The sample comprises under 85,000 clones, approximately 90% of which are singletons, and about 8% rests with the top ten. Here the sequenced sample was CD4+ or CD8+ T cells sorted from blood, taken in a trial of the OX40 agonist ivuxolimab. Receptors originate from an adult with an advanced solid tumor such as melanoma, head and neck, liver or kidney cancer.

The chain couples TRBV9 to TRBJ1-4; maybe TRBD1 (6 bases). Per the germline V gene, CDR1 is SGDLS and CDR2 is YYNGEE. Trimming cost V 0 bases and J 5 bases, with 11 bases left between them. The CDR3 is made up of 15 amino acids. CDR3 nucleotide sequence: TGTGCCAGCAGCGTAGGGACAGCCCAAAATGAAAAACTGTTTTTT. Its protein product is CASSVGTAQNEKLFF.

V and J are TRBV27 and TRBJ2-2; D unclear. The CDR3 is 11 residues long. CDR1 and CDR2 from the germline V gene are MNHEY and SMNVEV (reference sequence). V was trimmed by 8 bases and J by 4 bases, leaving 5 bases between them. The CDR3 bases are TGTGCCAGCCGACGCACCGGGGAGCTGTTTTTT. It yields the protein CASRRTGELFF.

This clone was seen just once. This sequence joins TRBV19 and TRBJ2-7; 10 positions match TRBD1. J gave up 5 bases and V 4 bases, and 5 bases lay outside the gene matches. Germline V gene data show CDR1 as LNHDA and CDR2 as SQIVND (reference sequence). This CDR3 spans 14 amino acids. CDR3 DNA sequence: TGTGCCAGTAGTACGACAGGGGGCCCGAACGAGCAGTACTTC. Translating gives CASSTTGGPNEQYF.

The chain employs TRBV6-1 and TRBJ1-2, with 10 bases fitting TRBD1. Germline assignment: CDR1 MNHNS and CDR2 SASEGT. This CDR3 region has 15 residues. The V gene end was trimmed by 7 bases and the J gene end by 3 bases; junction bases not matched to a gene: 8. The CDR3 region has the DNA TGTGCCAGCACCCAACGGACAGGGGGATACTATGGCTACACCTTC. This translates into CASTQRTGGYYGYTF.

The chain is built from TRBV7-3 and TRBJ2-1; D unclear. CDR3 size: 13 residues. Germline assignment: CDR1 SGHTA and CDR2 FQGTGA. V was trimmed by 0 bases and J by 12 bases, leaving 12 bases between them. The chain's CDR3 is CASSLTAAPGQFF. The CDR3 region has the DNA TGTGCCAGCAGCTTAACTGCCGCCCCGGGGCAGTTCTTC.

The gene calls are TRBV11-2 and TRBJ1-4, with D perhaps TRBD1 (5 bases). Trimming cost V 1 base and J 4 bases, with 10 bases left between them. The CDR3 is 15 amino acids. The germline gives CDR1 SGHAT, CDR2 FQNNGV. In nucleotides, the CDR3 is TGTGCCAGCAGCTTAGTGGCAGGGCGTAATGAAAAACTGTTTTTT. Protein: CASSLVAGRNEKLFF.

The count of this clone is one. The chain links TRBV6-6 to TRBJ2-7, with D unresolved. V lost 5 bases to trimming and J lost 5 bases, with 7 bases between them. The CDR3 has 11 residues. Per germline, CDR1 MNHNY and CDR2 SVGAGI (reference sequence). The CDR3 sequence is CASSRLDEQYF. The CDR3, as DNA: TGTGCCAGCAGTAGGTTGGACGAGCAGTACTTC.

This CDR3 is CASSLYDRDSQPQHF. CDR3 nucleotides: TGCGCCAGCAGCTTGTACGACAGGGATTCTCAGCCCCAGCATTTT. The chain carries TRBV5-1 and TRBJ1-5; 7 bases map to TRBD1. Germline CDR1 is SGHRS and CDR2 is YFSETQ. This CDR3 spans 15 amino acids. After removal of 1 base from V and 6 bases from J, the junction contained 7 bases not matched to a gene. The entire variable domain, with the rest obtained from reference TRBV5-1 and TRBJ1-5, is as follows: KAGVTQTPRYLIKTRGQQVTLSCSPISGHRSVSWYQQTPGQGLQFLFEYFSETQRNKGNFPGRFSGRQFSNSRSEMNVSTLELGDSALYLCASSLYDRDSQPQHFGDGTRLSIL.

The rearrangement joins TRBV27 to TRBJ2-1, with 9 nucleotides matching TRBD2. CDR3 length: 16 residues. CDR1 and CDR2 from the germline V gene are MNHEY and SMNVEV (reference sequence). V shed 4 bases, J shed 3 bases, and the junction held 7 bases outside the gene matches. CDR3 protein: CASSSVASGIYNEQFF. Here the CDR3 DNA reads TGTGCCAGCAGTTCAGTCGCTAGCGGGATCTACAATGAGCAGTTCTTC.

This clone came up a few times. The V and J genes are TRBV6-1 and TRBJ1-5; D perhaps matches TRBD1 (5 bases). The CDR3 is 14 amino acids. CDR1 is MNHNS and CDR2 is SASEGT in the germline V gene. V was clipped by 3 bases and J by 7 bases, with 13 bases between them. The CDR3 nucleotides read TGTGCCAGCAGTGACGGGGGAGGGGCGCAGCCCCAGCATTTT. Residues: CASSDGGGAQPQHF.

This chain links TRBV5-4 with TRBJ2-2; no clear D. The CDR3 sequence is 14 residues long. The V and J ends lost 0 bases and 2 bases respectively, with 5 bases between them. The V gene's germline CDR1 is SGHNT and CDR2 YYREEE (reference sequence). CDR3 in DNA: TGTGCCAGCAGCTTGGACAGCAACACCGGGGAGCTGTTTTTT. Protein product: CASSLDSNTGELFF.